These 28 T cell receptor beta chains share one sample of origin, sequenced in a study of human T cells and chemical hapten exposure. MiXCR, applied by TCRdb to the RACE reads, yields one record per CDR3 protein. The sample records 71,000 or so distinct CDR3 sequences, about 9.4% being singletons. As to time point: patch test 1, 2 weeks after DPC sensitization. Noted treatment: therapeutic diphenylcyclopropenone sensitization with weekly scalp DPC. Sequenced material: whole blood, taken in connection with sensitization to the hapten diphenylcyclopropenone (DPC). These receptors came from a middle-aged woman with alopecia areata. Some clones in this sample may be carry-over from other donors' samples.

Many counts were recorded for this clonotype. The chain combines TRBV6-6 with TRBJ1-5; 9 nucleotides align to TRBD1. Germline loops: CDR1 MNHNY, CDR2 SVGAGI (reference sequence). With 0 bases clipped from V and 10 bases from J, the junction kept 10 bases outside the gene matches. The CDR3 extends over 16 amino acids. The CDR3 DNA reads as TGTGCCAGCAGTTACTCGCACAACACAGGGGGCGATCCCCAGCATTTT. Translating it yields CASSYSHNTGGDPQHF.

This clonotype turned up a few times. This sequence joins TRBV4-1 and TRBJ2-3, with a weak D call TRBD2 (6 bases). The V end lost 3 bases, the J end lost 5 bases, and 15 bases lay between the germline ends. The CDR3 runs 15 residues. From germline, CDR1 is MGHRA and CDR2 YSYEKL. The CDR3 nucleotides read TGCGCCAGCAGCCATGCAAGTGGGGGGAGAGATACGCAGTATTTT. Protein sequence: CASSHASGGRDTQYF.

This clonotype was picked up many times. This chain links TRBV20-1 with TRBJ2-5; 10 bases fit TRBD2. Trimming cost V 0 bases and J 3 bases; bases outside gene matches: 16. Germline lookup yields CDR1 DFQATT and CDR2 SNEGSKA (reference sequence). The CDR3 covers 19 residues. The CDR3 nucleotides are TGCAGTGCTAGAGATCCCCGGCTAGCGGGGGCCACACGAGAAGAGACCCAGTACTTC. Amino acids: CSARDPRLAGATREETQYF.

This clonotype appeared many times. The CDR3 reads CASSFPGGPNTGELFF. The CDR3, as DNA: TGTGCCAGCAGCTTTCCAGGGGGTCCGAACACCGGGGAGCTGTTTTTT. The genes are TRBV7-9 and TRBJ2-2; TRBD1 matches 7 bases. This CDR3 has 16 residues. Germline V gene sequence: CDR1 SEHNR, CDR2 FQNEAQ (reference sequence). The V gene end was trimmed by 3 bases and the J gene end by 0 bases; junction bases not matched to a gene: 4.

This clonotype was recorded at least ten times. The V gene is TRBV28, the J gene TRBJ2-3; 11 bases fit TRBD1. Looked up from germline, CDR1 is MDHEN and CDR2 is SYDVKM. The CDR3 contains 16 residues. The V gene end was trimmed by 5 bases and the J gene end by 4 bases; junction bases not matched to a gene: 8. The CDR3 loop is CASSPPGQGGSDTQYF. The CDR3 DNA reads TGTGCCAGCAGTCCTCCGGGACAGGGGGGATCAGATACGCAGTATTTT.

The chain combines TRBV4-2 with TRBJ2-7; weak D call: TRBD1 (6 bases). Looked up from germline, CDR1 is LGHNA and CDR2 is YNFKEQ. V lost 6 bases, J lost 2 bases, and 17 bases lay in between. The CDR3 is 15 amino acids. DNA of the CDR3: TGTGCCAGCAGTCCACAAATTGACAGGCCCTACGAGCAGTACTTC. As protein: CASSPQIDRPYEQYF.

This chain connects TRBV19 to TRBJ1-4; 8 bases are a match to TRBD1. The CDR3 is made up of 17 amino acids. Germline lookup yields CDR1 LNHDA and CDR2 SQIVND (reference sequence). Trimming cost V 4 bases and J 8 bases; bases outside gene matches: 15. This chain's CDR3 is CASSRSRQGPVEEKLFF. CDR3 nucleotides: TGTGCCAGTAGTAGATCTCGACAGGGGCCCGTGGAAGAAAAACTGTTTTTT.

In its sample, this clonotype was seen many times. The CDR3 nucleotides are TGTGCCAGCAGCCAAGTCCATTGGGTGTTCTTC. Amino acids: CASSQVHWVFF. This chain links TRBV3-1 with TRBJ2-1, with D unclear. This CDR3 is built from 11 residues. V shed 1 base and J shed 15 bases, with 10 bases lying between them. CDR1 LGHDT and CDR2 YNNKEL come from the germline V gene (reference sequence).

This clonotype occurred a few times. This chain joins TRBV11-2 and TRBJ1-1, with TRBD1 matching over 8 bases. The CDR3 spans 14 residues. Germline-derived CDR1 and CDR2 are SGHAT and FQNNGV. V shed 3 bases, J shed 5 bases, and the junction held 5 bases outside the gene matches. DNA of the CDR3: TGTGCCAGCAGCTTTCCAGGGGGCTGGACTGAAGCTTTCTTT. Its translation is CASSFPGGWTEAFF.

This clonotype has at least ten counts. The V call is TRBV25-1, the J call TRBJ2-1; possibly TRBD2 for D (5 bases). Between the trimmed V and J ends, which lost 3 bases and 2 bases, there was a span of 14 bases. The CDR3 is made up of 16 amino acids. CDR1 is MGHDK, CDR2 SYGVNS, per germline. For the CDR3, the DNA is TGTGCCAGCAGTGATTCACGGGAAGGGACCTACAATGAGCAGTTCTTC. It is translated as CASSDSREGTYNEQFF.

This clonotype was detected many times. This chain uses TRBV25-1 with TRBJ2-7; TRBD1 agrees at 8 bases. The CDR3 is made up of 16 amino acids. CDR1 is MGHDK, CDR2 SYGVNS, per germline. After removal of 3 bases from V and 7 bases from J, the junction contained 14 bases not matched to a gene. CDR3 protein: CASSDGQGALVWEQYF. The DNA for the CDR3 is TGTGCCAGCAGTGACGGGCAGGGGGCTTTGGTTTGGGAGCAGTACTTC.

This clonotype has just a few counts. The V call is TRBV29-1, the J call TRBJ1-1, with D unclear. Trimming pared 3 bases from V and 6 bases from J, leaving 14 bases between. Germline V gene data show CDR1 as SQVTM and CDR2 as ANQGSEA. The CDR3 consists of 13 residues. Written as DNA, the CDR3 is TGCAGCGTTGATGAAGGGCTGGGCGCTGAAGCTTTCTTT. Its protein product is CSVDEGLGAEAFF.

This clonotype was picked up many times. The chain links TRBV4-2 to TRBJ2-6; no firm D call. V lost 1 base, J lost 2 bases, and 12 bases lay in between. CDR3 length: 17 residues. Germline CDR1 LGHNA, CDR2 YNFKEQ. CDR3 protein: CASSQVLSGPGANVLTF. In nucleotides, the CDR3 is TGTGCCAGCAGCCAAGTATTATCCGGTCCTGGGGCCAACGTCCTGACTTTC.

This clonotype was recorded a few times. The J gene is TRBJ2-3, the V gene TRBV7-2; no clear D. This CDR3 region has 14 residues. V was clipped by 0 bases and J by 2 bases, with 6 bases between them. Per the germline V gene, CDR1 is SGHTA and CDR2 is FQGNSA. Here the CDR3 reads CASSLASYTDTQYF. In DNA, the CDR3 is TGTGCCAGCAGCTTAGCGTCGTACACAGATACGCAGTATTTT.

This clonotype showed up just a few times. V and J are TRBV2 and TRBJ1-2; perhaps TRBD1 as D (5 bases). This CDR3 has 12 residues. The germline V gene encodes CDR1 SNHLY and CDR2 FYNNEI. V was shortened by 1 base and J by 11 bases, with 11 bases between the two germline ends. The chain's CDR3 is CASSEVAGWYTF. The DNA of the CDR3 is TGTGCCAGCAGTGAAGTGGCAGGGTGGTACACCTTC.

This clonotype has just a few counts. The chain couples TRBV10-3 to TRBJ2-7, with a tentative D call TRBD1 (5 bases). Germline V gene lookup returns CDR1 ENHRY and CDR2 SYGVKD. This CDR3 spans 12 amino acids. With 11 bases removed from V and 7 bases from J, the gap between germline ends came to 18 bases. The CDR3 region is CAGGPSGREQYF. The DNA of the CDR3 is TGTGCCGGCGGCCCTTCAGGGCGTGAGCAGTACTTC.

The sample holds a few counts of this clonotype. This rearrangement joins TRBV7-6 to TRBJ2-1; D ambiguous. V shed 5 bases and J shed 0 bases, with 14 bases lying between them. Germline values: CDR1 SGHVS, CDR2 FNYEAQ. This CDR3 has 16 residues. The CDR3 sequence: CASSPRPHDSYNEQFF. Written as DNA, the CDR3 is TGTGCCAGCAGCCCCCGTCCCCACGACTCCTACAATGAGCAGTTCTTC.

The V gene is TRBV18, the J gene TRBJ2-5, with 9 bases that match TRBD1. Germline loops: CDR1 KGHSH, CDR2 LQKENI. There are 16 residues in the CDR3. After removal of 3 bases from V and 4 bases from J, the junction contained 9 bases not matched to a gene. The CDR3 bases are TGTGCCAGCTCACCCCCGGGACAGGGTAGGATAGAGACCCAGTACTTC. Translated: CASSPPGQGRIETQYF.

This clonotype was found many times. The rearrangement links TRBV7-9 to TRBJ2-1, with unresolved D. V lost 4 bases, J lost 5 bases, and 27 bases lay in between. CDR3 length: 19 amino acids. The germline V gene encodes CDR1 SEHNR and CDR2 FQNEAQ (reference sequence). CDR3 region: CASSSDIDSDRLVNNEQFF. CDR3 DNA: TGTGCCAGCAGCTCAGATATAGACTCGGACCGCCTCGTCAACAATGAGCAGTTCTTC.

The DNA for the CDR3 is TGTGCCAGCAGACAGGGCTACGAGCAGTACTTC. Translation gives CASRQGYEQYF. This chain connects TRBV6-5 to TRBJ2-7; a possible D gene is TRBD1 (6 bases). Per the germline V gene, CDR1 is MNHEY and CDR2 is SVGAGI. Trimming left V 6 bases short and J 3 bases short, with 6 bases between. The CDR3 has 11 amino acids.

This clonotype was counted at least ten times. CDR3 sequence (DNA): TGTGCCATCAGCCCCAACACAGGGCTCACTGAAGCTTTCTTT. Protein product: CAISPNTGLTEAFF. The J gene is TRBJ1-1, the V gene TRBV10-3, with D tentatively TRBD1 (6 bases). Deletions cut 6 bases from V and 4 bases from J, with 15 bases between. This CDR3 is 14 amino acids long. Germline V gene data show CDR1 as ENHRY and CDR2 as SYGVKD.

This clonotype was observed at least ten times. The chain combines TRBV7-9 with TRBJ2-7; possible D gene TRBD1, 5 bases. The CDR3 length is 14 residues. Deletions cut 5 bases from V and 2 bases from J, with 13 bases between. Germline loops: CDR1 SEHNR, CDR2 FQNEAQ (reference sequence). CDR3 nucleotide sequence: TGTGCCAGCAGCCCCAGGGCGCTGACCTACGAGCAGTACTTC. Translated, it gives CASSPRALTYEQYF.

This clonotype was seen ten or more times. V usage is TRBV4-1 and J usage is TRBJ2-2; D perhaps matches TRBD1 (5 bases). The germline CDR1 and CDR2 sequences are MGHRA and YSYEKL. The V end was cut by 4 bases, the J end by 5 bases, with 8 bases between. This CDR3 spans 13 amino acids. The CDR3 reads CASSPGITGELFF. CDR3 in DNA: TGCGCCAGCAGCCCAGGGATAACCGGGGAGCTGTTTTTT.

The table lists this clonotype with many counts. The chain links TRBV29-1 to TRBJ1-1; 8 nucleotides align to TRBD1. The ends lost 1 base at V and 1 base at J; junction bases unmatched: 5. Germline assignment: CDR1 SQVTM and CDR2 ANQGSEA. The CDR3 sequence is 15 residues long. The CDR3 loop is CSVEGQGTGNTEAFF. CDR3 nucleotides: TGCAGCGTTGAAGGACAAGGGACAGGGAACACTGAAGCTTTCTTT.

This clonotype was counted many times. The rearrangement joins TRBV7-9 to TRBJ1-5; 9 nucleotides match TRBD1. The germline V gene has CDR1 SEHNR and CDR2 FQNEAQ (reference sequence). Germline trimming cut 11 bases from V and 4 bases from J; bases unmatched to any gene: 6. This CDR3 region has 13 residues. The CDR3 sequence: CAGTGTGNQPQHF. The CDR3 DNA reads TGTGCCGGGACAGGGACCGGGAATCAGCCCCAGCATTTT.

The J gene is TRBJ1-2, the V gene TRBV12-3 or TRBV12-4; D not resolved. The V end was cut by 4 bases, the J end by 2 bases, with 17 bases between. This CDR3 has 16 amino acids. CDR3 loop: CASSSKQLLLNYGYTF. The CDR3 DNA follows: TGTGCCAGCAGTTCCAAACAGCTCCTACTAAACTATGGCTACACCTTC.

CDR3 nucleotide sequence: TGTGCCAGCAGCTTCGACGGGTCGAACACTGAAGCTTTCTTT. Translation gives CASSFDGSNTEAFF. V is TRBV7-9 and J is TRBJ1-1; no reliable D call. The CDR3 sequence is 14 residues long. Germline CDR1 SEHNR, CDR2 FQNEAQ (reference sequence). V was clipped by 3 bases and J by 1 base, with 9 bases between them.

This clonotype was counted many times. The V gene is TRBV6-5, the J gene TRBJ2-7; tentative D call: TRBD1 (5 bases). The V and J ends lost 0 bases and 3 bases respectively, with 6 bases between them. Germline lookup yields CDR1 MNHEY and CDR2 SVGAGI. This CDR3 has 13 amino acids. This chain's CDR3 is CASSYSDSYEQYF. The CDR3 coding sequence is TGTGCCAGCAGTTACTCTGACAGCTACGAGCAGTACTTC.